The rows below give T cell receptor beta chains drawn from one sample of a study of blood T cell repertoires in COVID-19. Sequencing used immunoSEQ multiplex PCR; TCRdb keeps in-frame clones, though not all of them. The sample records about 150,000 clones, 70% to 90% being singletons. The sequenced material came from peripheral blood. These receptors were obtained from a man aged 55 to 70 with COVID-19, enrolled during active disease. Both conserved end residues are part of each CDR3. A D gene is named only where the DNA matches it firmly. Not every row has a clone size; where given, it reads once, few, many or a size class.

v_call: TRBV14; clone_size: NA; cdr3_length: 14; j_call: TRBJ1-1; d_call: NA; cdr3_aa: CASSPPGMNTEAFF; cdr3_nt: TGTGCCAGCAGCCCCCCGGGGATGAACACTGAAGCTTTCTTT
v_call: TRBV20-1; clone_size: NA; cdr3_length: 11; j_call: TRBJ2-5; d_call: NA; cdr3_aa: CSAPRGGTQYF; cdr3_nt: TGCAGTGCCCCCCGGGGTGGGACCCAGTACTTC
v_call: TRBV7-3; clone_size: NA; cdr3_length: 15; j_call: TRBJ2-3; d_call: TRBD2; cdr3_aa: CASSELAGVSDTQYF; cdr3_nt: TGTGCCAGCAGCGAGCTAGCGGGAGTGTCCGATACGCAGTATTTT
v_call: TRBV2; clone_size: NA; cdr3_length: 19; j_call: TRBJ2-1; d_call: TRBD2; cdr3_aa: CASRALTSGRARSYNEQFF; cdr3_nt: TGTGCCAGCAGAGCTTTAACTAGCGGGAGGGCCAGGTCCTACAATGAGCAGTTCTTC
v_call: TRBV10-3; clone_size: once; cdr3_length: 18; j_call: TRBJ2-1; d_call: TRBD2; cdr3_aa: CAISELLAGGSSYNEQFF; cdr3_nt: TGTGCCATCAGTGAGTTACTAGCGGGGGGGAGCTCCTACAATGAGCAGTTCTTC
v_call: TRBV27; clone_size: NA; cdr3_length: 13; j_call: TRBJ2-7; d_call: NA; cdr3_aa: CASSTHSSYEQYF; cdr3_nt: TGTGCCAGCAGTACACACAGTTCCTACGAGCAGTACTTC
v_call: TRBV6-4; clone_size: NA; cdr3_length: 15; j_call: TRBJ2-1; d_call: TRBD1; cdr3_aa: CASSEGQVKYNEQFF; cdr3_nt: TGTGCCAGCAGCGAGGGACAGGTGAAGTACAATGAGCAGTTCTTC
v_call: TRBV25-1; clone_size: NA; cdr3_length: 13; j_call: TRBJ1-4; d_call: NA; cdr3_aa: CASQRYEDEKLFF; cdr3_nt: TGTGCCAGCCAGAGGTATGAGGATGAAAAACTGTTTTTT
v_call: TRBV19; clone_size: NA; cdr3_length: 20; j_call: TRBJ2-5; d_call: TRBD2; cdr3_aa: CASTKRPGLAGGHRSETQYF; cdr3_nt: TGTGCCAGTACTAAACGGCCGGGACTAGCGGGGGGCCATCGTTCGGAGACCCAGTACTTC
v_call: TRBV7-9; clone_size: NA; cdr3_length: 16; j_call: TRBJ2-5; d_call: TRBD1; cdr3_aa: CASPILTGTGLETQYF; cdr3_nt: TGTGCCAGCCCTATCCTTACCGGGACAGGGCTAGAGACCCAGTACTTC
v_call: TRBV6-5; clone_size: NA; cdr3_length: 13; j_call: TRBJ1-2; d_call: NA; cdr3_aa: CASSPGTNYGYTF; cdr3_nt: TGTGCCAGCAGCCCCGGGACAAACTATGGCTACACCTTC
v_call: TRBV19; clone_size: NA; cdr3_length: 14; j_call: TRBJ2-1; d_call: NA; cdr3_aa: CASSIGQSYNEQFF; cdr3_nt: TGTGCCAGTAGTATAGGCCAGTCCTACAATGAGCAGTTCTTC
v_call: TRBV4-1; clone_size: NA; cdr3_length: 18; j_call: TRBJ1-4; d_call: NA; cdr3_aa: CASSQGGGVPATNEKLFF; cdr3_nt: TGCGCCAGCAGCCAAGGGGGAGGGGTCCCCGCAACTAATGAAAAACTGTTTTTT
v_call: TRBV12-1; clone_size: NA; cdr3_length: 16; j_call: TRBJ1-6; d_call: NA; cdr3_aa: CASSARQSSYNSPLHF; cdr3_nt: TGTGCCAGCAGCGCCAGACAGAGCTCCTATAATTCACCCCTCCACTTT
v_call: TRBV5-1; clone_size: NA; cdr3_length: 15; j_call: TRBJ1-1; d_call: NA; cdr3_aa: CASSPWGGGRTEAFF; cdr3_nt: TGCGCCAGCAGCCCCTGGGGAGGAGGGAGGACTGAAGCTTTCTTT
v_call: TRBV7-2; clone_size: NA; cdr3_length: 15; j_call: TRBJ1-2; d_call: NA; cdr3_aa: CASSLMVGLDYGYTF; cdr3_nt: TGTGCCAGCAGCTTAATGGTAGGACTCGACTATGGCTACACCTTC
v_call: TRBV5-1; clone_size: NA; cdr3_length: 14; j_call: TRBJ2-1; d_call: TRBD1; cdr3_aa: CACHRGQGGNEQFF; cdr3_nt: TGCGCCTGCCACCGGGGACAGGGGGGCAATGAGCAGTTCTTC
v_call: TRBV2; clone_size: NA; cdr3_length: 15; j_call: TRBJ2-1; d_call: NA; cdr3_aa: CASSVQGAGGNEQFF; cdr3_nt: TGTGCCAGCAGCGTACAGGGGGCGGGGGGCAATGAGCAGTTCTTC
v_call: TRBV7-4; clone_size: NA; cdr3_length: 14; j_call: TRBJ1-2; d_call: NA; cdr3_aa: CASSLALADYGYTF; cdr3_nt: TGTGCCAGCAGCTTAGCTCTTGCGGACTATGGCTACACCTTC
v_call: TRBV9; clone_size: NA; cdr3_length: 15; j_call: TRBJ1-1; d_call: NA; cdr3_aa: CASSGGDLMNTEAFF; cdr3_nt: TGTGCCAGCAGCGGGGGGGACTTAATGAACACTGAAGCTTTCTTT